A single sample gave rise to the 8 T cell receptor beta chains below, sequenced in a study of cytomegalovirus exposure and HLA in healthy donors. The method was immunoSEQ multiplex PCR; TCRdb's version includes in-frame clones alone and lacks a portion of them. Of approximately 170,000 clones in the sample, around four fifths were seen once. Sequencing was done on a sample of PBMCs. These receptors were taken from a man aged 25-40 years in good health and CMV-seropositive.

This chain connects TRBV10-3 to TRBJ1-2, with 8 positions matching TRBD1. CDR1 and CDR2 from the germline V gene are ENHRY and SYGVKD. V dropped 0 bases and J dropped 8; count of bases not matched to a gene: 8. This CDR3 is built from 15 residues. The CDR3 is CAISESAGGERGYTF. DNA for the CDR3: TGTGCCATCAGTGAGTCTGCAGGGGGCGAGCGGGGCTACACCTTC.

V is TRBV7-8 and J is TRBJ1-3; TRBD1 matches at 8 bases. J was trimmed by 3 bases and V by 2 bases; bases with no gene match: 6. Germline loops: CDR1 SGHVS, CDR2 FQNEAQ. This CDR3 is 16 amino acids long. CDR3 protein: CASSLPSGGIGNTIYF. As DNA, the CDR3 is TGTGCCAGCAGCTTACCGTCAGGGGGCATTGGAAACACCATATATTTT.

The chain links TRBV6-5 to TRBJ1-2; tentative D call: TRBD1 (5 bases). Trimming stripped 2 bases from V and 8 bases from J, with 15 bases between. Germline loops: CDR1 MNHEY, CDR2 SVGAGI. The CDR3 consists of 14 residues. This CDR3 reads CASSYGDSTRGYTF. CDR3 nucleotides: TGTGCCAGCAGTTACGGAGACAGCACCCGAGGCTACACCTTC.

V gene TRBV27 combines with J gene TRBJ2-7; 11 nucleotides align to TRBD1. V gave up 8 bases and J gave up 2 bases; unmatched junction bases: 11. CDR1 and CDR2 (germline): MNHEY, SMNVEV (reference sequence). This CDR3 is built from 16 residues. Here the CDR3 reads CASGRTRTGGPYEQYF. The CDR3 DNA follows: TGTGCCAGCGGCAGAACCAGGACAGGGGGCCCCTACGAGCAGTACTTC.

The chain uses TRBV7-6 and TRBJ2-4; D is perhaps TRBD2 (7 bases). The germline V gene has CDR1 SGHVS and CDR2 FNYEAQ. The CDR3 has 16 residues. With 5 bases removed from V and 3 bases from J, the gap between germline ends came to 17 bases. As DNA, the CDR3 is TGTGCCAGCAGCGAAAGCCGGGGGGCCGACAAAAACATTCAGTACTTC. The encoded protein is CASSESRGADKNIQYF.

The chain combines TRBV5-6 with TRBJ2-2; D is uncertain. The CDR3 has 16 amino acids. V gave up 5 bases and J gave up 1 base, with 15 bases separating them. Germline V gene data show CDR1 as SGHDT and CDR2 as YYEEEE. This CDR3 is CASSSAVQLNTGELFF. In DNA form, the CDR3 reads TGTGCCAGCAGTTCGGCAGTACAGCTGAACACCGGGGAGCTGTTTTTT.

V and J are TRBV7-6 and TRBJ1-1, with unresolved D. V shed 11 bases and J shed 3 bases, with 16 bases lying between them. CDR1 is SGHVS and CDR2 is FNYEAQ in the germline V gene. CDR3 size: 13 residues. CDR3 loop: CASPADGDTEAFF. The CDR3 DNA reads as TGTGCCTCCCCCGCCGACGGGGACACTGAAGCTTTCTTT. Based on the CDR3 plus reference TRBV7-6 and TRBJ1-1, the full variable domain is GAGVSQSPRYKVTKRGQDVALRCDPISGHVSLYWYRQALGQGPEFLTYFNYEAQQDKSGLPNDRFSAERPEGSISTLTIQRTEQRDSAMYRCASPADGDTEAFFGQGTRLTVV.

The chain has TRBV7-2 and TRBJ1-5; unclear D gene. The germline V gene has CDR1 SGHTA and CDR2 FQGNSA. The CDR3 consists of 14 residues. V lost 2 bases and J lost 3, with 8 bases in between. The CDR3, as DNA: TGTGCCAGCAGCTTAAGGCAGGCCAATCAGCCCCAGCATTTT. It translates to CASSLRQANQPQHF.